The 28 T cell receptor beta chains below come from one sample, sequenced in a study of cytomegalovirus exposure and HLA in healthy donors. 60 Vbeta and 13 Jbeta primers were used in PCR. Sequencing used immunoSEQ multiplex PCR; TCRdb keeps in-frame clones, though not all of them. The sample yields just over 150,000 clones, about three quarters seen once. The material sequenced was PBMCs. The receptors were gathered from a woman aged 50 to 65 in good health and CMV-seropositive.

This chain connects TRBV28 to TRBJ1-1, with TRBD1 identical over 7 bases. From germline, CDR1 is MDHEN and CDR2 SYDVKM. The length of the CDR3 is 17 residues. V gave up 4 bases and J gave up 0 bases; unmatched junction bases: 11. The CDR3: CASSSPQGGTLNTEAFF. CDR3 DNA sequence: TGTGCCAGCAGTTCACCTCAGGGGGGTACTTTGAACACTGAAGCTTTCTTT.

This clone was recorded a few times. V gene TRBV10-3 combines with J gene TRBJ2-5; 11 positions match TRBD2. The CDR3 is made up of 14 amino acids. The germline gives CDR1 ENHRY, CDR2 SYGVKD. Germline trimming cut 4 bases from V and 5 bases from J; bases unmatched to any gene: 3. The CDR3 spells CAISGLAGRETQYF. The CDR3 nucleotides read TGTGCCATCAGTGGACTAGCGGGAAGGGAGACCCAGTACTTC.

The rearrangement uses TRBV7-8 and TRBJ1-3, with 8 bases identical to TRBD1. V dropped 5 bases and J dropped 2; count of bases not matched to a gene: 14. The V gene's germline CDR1 is SGHVS and CDR2 FQNEAQ. CDR3 size: 18 residues. This CDR3 reads CASSLPNMSRGPGNTIYF. The CDR3 DNA reads TGTGCCAGCAGCCTCCCAAATATGAGCAGGGGGCCTGGAAACACCATATATTTT.

The V call is TRBV27, the J call TRBJ2-7; tentative D call: TRBD1 (6 bases). V was cut by 6 bases and J by 4 bases, with 13 bases left in between. The CDR3 is 13 amino acids. Germline V gene lookup returns CDR1 MNHEY and CDR2 SMNVEV (reference sequence). The CDR3 nucleotides are TGTGCCAGCAGAACAGGGTGGGGATACGAGCAGTACTTC. Translation: CASRTGWGYEQYF.

This chain connects TRBV28 to TRBJ1-5, with TRBD1 matching over 7 bases. V was clipped by 8 bases and J by 0 bases; unmatched bases: 16. Germline assignment: CDR1 MDHEN and CDR2 SYDVKM. The length of the CDR3 is 18 residues. The CDR3 region is CASSPPGGILVSNQPQHF. CDR3 sequence (DNA): TGTGCCAGCTCCCCCCCAGGGGGTATTTTGGTTAGCAATCAGCCCCAGCATTTT. Full variable domain (missing parts from reference TRBV28 and TRBJ1-5): DVKVTQSSRYLVKRTGEKVFLECVQDMDHENMFWYRQDPGLGLRLIYFSYDVKMKEKGDIPEGYSVSREKKERFSLILESASTNQTSMYLCASSPPGGILVSNQPQHFGDGTRLSIL.

This sequence joins TRBV7-5 and TRBJ1-5. TRBV7-5 is a pseudogene segment. The CDR3 extends over 16 amino acids. Here the CDR3 reads CARTKMGRDVQQPQHF. The DNA of the CDR3 is TGTGCCAGAACCAAAATGGGGAGGGACGTTCAGCAGCCCCAGCATTTT.

The chain uses TRBV29-1 and TRBJ2-5; 8 bases are shared with TRBD2. Trimming removed 1 base from V and 5 bases from J; junction bases left unmatched: 18. The germline V gene has CDR1 SQVTM and CDR2 ANQGSEA. This CDR3 comprises 18 residues. The CDR3 reads CSVEAPMEREQIWETQYF. CDR3 nucleotides: TGCAGCGTTGAAGCCCCTATGGAGCGGGAGCAGATTTGGGAGACCCAGTACTTC. The variable domain in full, with the rest retrieved from reference TRBV29-1 and TRBJ2-5, is SAVISQKPSRDICQRGTSLTIQCQVDSQVTMMFWYRQQPGQSLTLIATANQGSEATYESGFVIDKFPISRPNLTFSTLTVSNMSPEDSSIYLCSVEAPMEREQIWETQYFGPGTRLLVL.

This clone was observed once. This rearrangement joins TRBV4-3 to TRBJ1-2; the match to TRBD1 covers 7 bases. The germline gives CDR1 LGHNA, CDR2 YSLEER. V was clipped by 4 bases and J by 4 bases; unmatched bases: 9. There are 15 residues in the CDR3. In DNA, the CDR3 is TGCGCCAGCAGCCGTCAAGGGGGCGCTGCCTATGGCTACACCTTC. Protein: CASSRQGGAAYGYTF.

This clone was observed once. In DNA, the CDR3 is TGTGCCAGCAGCTTTTTTTTGGGGGGGGGAGATACGCAGTATTTT. This codes for CASSFFLGGGDTQYF. The rearrangement links TRBV11-2 to TRBJ2-3; 7 bases are shared with TRBD2. Per the germline V gene, CDR1 is SGHAT and CDR2 is FQNNGV. V lost 3 bases, J lost 5 bases, and 8 bases stayed unmatched. The CDR3 sequence is 15 residues long.

V gene TRBV5-6 combines with J gene TRBJ2-1, with D possibly being TRBD2 (5 bases). Germline-derived CDR1 and CDR2 are SGHDT and YYEEEE. Trimming stripped 6 bases from V and 10 bases from J, with 23 bases between. The CDR3 is made up of 15 amino acids. CDR3 loop: CASTPGLAGRGEQFF. DNA of the CDR3: TGTGCCAGCACCCCCGGGCTAGCCGGCCGGGGAGAGCAGTTCTTC.

This sequence joins TRBV12-5 and TRBJ2-1; 12 bases match TRBD2. V lost 0 bases to trimming and J lost 6 bases; unmatched junction nucleotides: 3. The CDR3 has 16 amino acids. Germline V gene lookup returns CDR1 LGHNT and CDR2 FRNRAP. The CDR3 DNA follows: TGTGCTAGTGGTTTGGTACTAGCGGGAGGCGCCAATGAGCAGTTCTTC. It is translated as CASGLVLAGGANEQFF.

The chain combines TRBV27 with TRBJ2-1, with 8 bases lining up with TRBD1. Germline V lookup: CDR1 MNHEY, CDR2 SMNVEV (reference sequence). CDR3 length: 15 amino acids. Unmatched junction bases numbered 8, after V lost 4 bases and J lost 6 bases. The CDR3 DNA is TGTGCCAGCAGTTCGACCGGGACAGGAGGCAATGAGCAGTTCTTC. This encodes CASSSTGTGGNEQFF.

Of note for this clone: This sample also contains other DNA sequences that code for the same CDR3. The rearrangement joins TRBV18 to TRBJ1-2; a weak D match, TRBD1 (5 bases). Trimming stripped 3 bases from V and 3 bases from J, with 8 bases between. Germline values: CDR1 KGHSH, CDR2 LQKENI. CDR3 length: 13 amino acids. This CDR3 is CASSPQGDYGYTF. CDR3 nucleotide sequence: TGTGCCAGCTCACCCCAAGGGGACTATGGCTACACCTTC.

V gene TRBV5-4 combines with J gene TRBJ1-2, with D possibly matching TRBD1 (5 bases). CDR1 is SGHNT and CDR2 is YYREEE in the germline V gene (reference sequence). The CDR3 consists of 13 residues. V was clipped by 2 bases and J by 2 bases, with 7 bases between them. CDR3 bases: TGTGCCAGCAGCTTCCCAGGGAACTATGGCTACACCTTC. It yields the protein CASSFPGNYGYTF.

V is TRBV7-3 and J is TRBJ2-3; TRBD1 matches at 7 bases. Trimming cost V 5 bases and J 4 bases; bases outside gene matches: 6. Germline CDR1 and CDR2: SGHTA and FQGTGA. The CDR3 length is 14 residues. This CDR3 is CASSLDRVADTQYF. The DNA of the CDR3 is TGTGCCAGCAGCCTCGACAGGGTCGCAGATACGCAGTATTTT.

This rearrangement joins TRBV7-9 to TRBJ2-7; 8 positions match TRBD1. Germline V lookup: CDR1 SEHNR, CDR2 FQNEAQ (reference sequence). The CDR3 length is 14 residues. Germline trimming cut 6 bases from V and 2 bases from J; bases unmatched to any gene: 6. CDR3 DNA: TGTGCCAGCAGAAGGGGACAGGCTCCCTACGAGCAGTACTTC. Protein sequence: CASRRGQAPYEQYF. The complete variable domain, with remaining parts taken from reference TRBV7-9 and TRBJ2-7, reads DTGVSQNPRHKITKRGQNVTFRCDPISEHNRLYWYRQTLGQGPEFLTYFQNEAQLEKSRLLSDRFSAERPKGSFSTLEIQRTEQGDSAMYLCASRRGQAPYEQYFGPGTRLTVT.

The chain uses TRBV5-1 and TRBJ2-1, with TRBD2 identical over 9 bases. Looked up from germline, CDR1 is SGHRS and CDR2 is YFSETQ. V trimming: 0 bases; J trimming: 0 bases; junction bases outside the gene matches: 1. The CDR3 covers 16 residues. The CDR3 DNA follows: TGCGCCAGCAGCTTGGCAGCGGGGGGCTCCTACAATGAGCAGTTCTTC. It translates to CASSLAAGGSYNEQFF. The full variable domain, in which reference TRBV5-1 and TRBJ2-1 provide the parts outside the CDR3, is KAGVTQTPRYLIKTRGQQVTLSCSPISGHRSVSWYQQTPGQGLQFLFEYFSETQRNKGNFPGRFSGRQFSNSRSEMNVSTLELGDSALYLCASSLAAGGSYNEQFFGPGTRLTVL.

This chain uses TRBV6-5 with TRBJ1-2, with D tentatively TRBD1 (5 bases). Germline CDR1 MNHEY, CDR2 SVGAGI. This CDR3 is 14 amino acids long. Trimming removed 5 bases at V and 1 base at J, with 11 bases between. The CDR3 DNA is TGTGCCAGCAGTGCCAGGGTTAGTAACTATGGCTACACCTTC. Residues: CASSARVSNYGYTF.

The chain recombines TRBV6-5 with TRBJ2-7; perhaps TRBD2 as D (6 bases). The CDR3 runs to 14 residues. The V end was cut by 0 bases, the J end by 1 base, with 7 bases between. Germline V gene data show CDR1 as MNHEY and CDR2 as SVGAGI. CDR3 residues: CASSYSGGSYEQYF. The CDR3 region has the DNA TGTGCCAGCAGTTACTCGGGGGGTTCCTACGAGCAGTACTTC.

The chain is built from TRBV19 and TRBJ2-2; no clear D gene. V lost 3 bases and J 0 bases, leaving 11 bases between the germline ends. Germline V gives CDR1 LNHDA, CDR2 SQIVND (reference sequence). CDR3 length: 16 residues. DNA of the CDR3: TGTGCCAGTAGTATTAGGAGAGCCTCGAACACCGGGGAGCTGTTTTTT. Translation: CASSIRRASNTGELFF. The whole variable domain, remainder taken from reference TRBV19 and TRBJ2-2, is DGGITQSPKYLFRKEGQNVTLSCEQNLNHDAMYWYRQDPGQGLRLIYYSQIVNDFQKGDIAEGYSVSREKKESFPLTVTSAQKNPTAFYLCASSIRRASNTGELFFGEGSRLTVL.

V and J are TRBV27 and TRBJ1-1; D is perhaps TRBD1 (5 bases). The germline V gene has CDR1 MNHEY and CDR2 SMNVEV (reference sequence). V was cut by 3 bases and J by 5 bases, with 13 bases left in between. The CDR3 totals 14 residues. In DNA form, the CDR3 reads TGTGCCAGCAGTTTCGGGGGTTCGGATACTGAAGCTTTCTTT. Residues: CASSFGGSDTEAFF.

The chain employs TRBV7-2 and TRBJ2-7; TRBD1 might be the D (6 bases). Germline V CDR1 and CDR2: SGHTA, FQGNSA. This CDR3 has 16 amino acids. Trimming cost V 7 bases and J 1 base, with 20 bases left between them. CDR3 residues: CASTQQSGTPSYEQYF. CDR3 DNA: TGTGCCAGCACCCAGCAATCCGGGACACCTTCCTACGAGCAGTACTTC.

The V and J genes are TRBV5-6 and TRBJ2-2, with TRBD2 as a possible D gene (7 bases). Trimming shortened V by 4 bases and J by 3 bases, and 16 bases separated the two germline ends. This CDR3 has 16 amino acids. Germline V lookup: CDR1 SGHDT, CDR2 YYEEEE. The CDR3: CASSAGHSGYTGELFF. Written as DNA, the CDR3 is TGTGCCAGCAGCGCGGGACATAGCGGGTACACCGGGGAGCTGTTTTTT.

The chain has TRBV6-1 and TRBJ1-1, with no clear D. CDR3 length equals 13 residues. Trimming removed 2 bases from V and 0 bases from J, with 4 bases in between. The germline CDR1 and CDR2 sequences are MNHNS and SASEGT. The CDR3 sequence: CASSESMNTEAFF. CDR3 in DNA: TGTGCCAGCAGTGAAAGCATGAACACTGAAGCTTTCTTT.

The genes are TRBV11-2 and TRBJ1-4, with 7 positions matching TRBD1. Trimming took 5 bases from V and 8 from J; bases not matched to a gene: 5. The CDR3 loop spans 13 amino acids. CDR1 is SGHAT, CDR2 FQNNGV, per germline. The CDR3 sequence: CASSQQGREKLFF. The CDR3 coding sequence is TGTGCCAGCAGCCAACAGGGGCGCGAAAAACTGTTTTTT. Together with reference TRBV11-2 and TRBJ1-4, the CDR3 gives the full variable domain: EAGVAQSPRYKIIEKRQSVAFWCNPISGHATLYWYQQILGQGPKLLIQFQNNGVVDDSQLPKDRFSAERLKGVDSTLKIQPAKLEDSAVYLCASSQQGREKLFFGSGTQLSVL.

The chain has TRBV6-6 and TRBJ1-1; D remains ambiguous. Germline-derived CDR1 and CDR2 are MNHNY and SVGAGI (reference sequence). The CDR3 loop spans 11 amino acids. The V gene lost 7 bases and the J gene lost 1 base, with 4 bases spanning the gap. CDR3 sequence reads: CASTGNTEAFF. Written as DNA, the CDR3 is TGTGCCAGCACAGGGAACACTGAAGCTTTCTTT.

Here the CDR3 reads CAWSNRGAYGYTF. CDR3 DNA sequence: TGTGCCTGGAGTAACAGGGGGGCCTATGGCTACACCTTC. V gene TRBV30 combines with J gene TRBJ1-2; TRBD1 matches 8 bases. Germline CDR1 and CDR2: GTSNPN and SVGIG (reference sequence). The trim removed 2 bases at V and 4 bases at J, leaving 3 bases unmatched. The CDR3 runs 13 residues.

J is TRBJ2-7 and V is TRBV28, with TRBD2 identical over 13 bases. The junction had 7 bases not matched to a gene; V was cut back by 5 bases and J by 6 bases. Per the germline V gene, CDR1 is MDHEN and CDR2 is SYDVKM. The length of the CDR3 is 15 residues. The CDR3 loop is CASSPRLAGGCEQYF. CDR3 DNA: TGTGCCAGCAGTCCCCGACTAGCGGGAGGCTGCGAGCAGTACTTC.